The following is a T cell receptor beta chain sequence with its context. Its antigen is unidentified. CDR3 size: 15 residues. Germline CDR1 reads SGHDN; CDR2 reads FVKESK. J gave up 10 bases and V 4 bases, and 11 bases lay outside the gene matches. The data were taken from a study of PD-1 blockade in classical Hodgkin lymphoma. Time point defined: cycle 4 day 1 (C4D1), after six to seven weeks of nivolumab. All patients relapsed after autologous stem cell transplantation, and brentuximab vedotin exposure varied. Study-level findings and limits: Whereas CD4+ TCR diversity had risen significantly by C4D1, CD8+ TCR diversity had not. Why the repertoires differ is still unclear, perhaps disease activity or prior therapy. Initiation of nivolumab under 1 year after ASCT led to exclusion of patients. Before treatment, complete responders showed about the same diversity as newly diagnosed patients.

Sequencing used immunoSEQ multiplex PCR; TCRdb keeps in-frame clones, though not all of them. The table lists tens of thousands of clones, more than 80% of them singletons. This receptor was obtained from a human donor with classical Hodgkin lymphoma. Specimen: peripheral blood mononuclear cells (PBMCs), collected before the fourth cycle of nivolumab. V and J are TRBV14 and TRBJ1-1; TRBD1 matches at 11 bases. The CDR3 region has the DNA TGTGCCAGCAGCCCGGACAGGGGGCGGCACTTGGGAGCTTTCTTT. Its translation is CASSPDRGRHLGAFF.